The 24 T cell receptor beta chains below come from one sample, sequenced in a study of OX40 agonist ivuxolimab in advanced cancers. Some clones are missing from TCRdb's copy, which holds only in-frame ones; the method was immunoSEQ multiplex PCR. Among about 52,000 clones listed, 75% to 90% were seen once. The sample in question was CD4+ or CD8+ T cells sorted from blood, obtained in a trial of the OX40 agonist ivuxolimab. These receptors were obtained from an adult with an advanced solid tumor such as melanoma, head and neck, liver or kidney cancer.

V usage is TRBV6-4 and J usage is TRBJ1-3; no clear D. CDR1 MRHNA and CDR2 SNTAGT come from the germline V gene. This CDR3 is 12 amino acids long. With 6 bases removed from V and 0 bases from J, the gap between germline ends came to 3 bases. This CDR3 reads CASRNSGNTIYF. CDR3 DNA sequence: TGTGCCAGCAGAAACTCTGGAAACACCATATATTTT.

The chain combines TRBV5-4 with TRBJ2-5, with D unresolved. Trimming pared 2 bases from V and 1 base from J, leaving 12 bases between. Germline CDR1 reads SGHNT; CDR2 reads YYREEE (reference sequence). The CDR3 spans 15 residues. CDR3 protein: CASSFGTPVQETQYF. DNA for the CDR3: TGTGCCAGCAGCTTTGGTACGCCAGTCCAAGAGACCCAGTACTTC.

This chain joins TRBV5-1 and TRBJ1-1; D remains unclear. CDR3 size: 13 residues. Trimming stripped 0 bases from V and 1 base from J, with 4 bases between. Germline loops: CDR1 SGHRS, CDR2 YFSETQ. In DNA form, the CDR3 reads TGCGCCAGCAGCTTGGCCTGGAACACTGAAGCTTTCTTT. Its translation is CASSLAWNTEAFF.

The J gene is TRBJ2-3, the V gene TRBV27, with D possibly being TRBD2 (6 bases). The CDR3 is 17 residues long. The V end lost 2 bases, the J end lost 0 bases, and 15 bases lay between the germline ends. CDR1 and CDR2 from the germline V gene are MNHEY and SMNVEV (reference sequence). This CDR3 reads CASSLGAGGSSTDTQYF. CDR3 bases: TGTGCCAGCAGTTTAGGGGCCGGAGGGTCTAGCACAGATACGCAGTATTTT.

This chain joins TRBV27 and TRBJ2-7, with TRBD2 as a possible D gene (7 bases). Germline-derived CDR1 and CDR2 are MNHEY and SMNVEV (reference sequence). The CDR3 extends over 15 amino acids. The V gene lost 4 bases and the J gene lost 3 bases, with 16 bases spanning the gap. CDR3 nucleotide sequence: TGTGCCAGCAGTTCCCCCCTGGGGGGGCACTACGAGCAGTACTTC. Amino acids: CASSSPLGGHYEQYF.

This chain links TRBV5-1 with TRBJ1-2; possibly TRBD1 for D (6 bases). Germline V CDR1 and CDR2: SGHRS, YFSETQ. This CDR3 region has 14 residues. Trimming shortened V by 0 bases and J by 8 bases, and 14 bases separated the two germline ends. Written as DNA, the CDR3 is TGCGCCAGCAGCTTGGAACGGGGGGCTTACGGCTACACCTTC. Translation gives CASSLERGAYGYTF.

The J gene is TRBJ1-1, the V gene TRBV9; 7 bases line up with TRBD1. The V gene's germline CDR1 is SGDLS and CDR2 YYNGEE. The junction had 7 bases not matched to a gene; V was cut back by 2 bases and J by 6 bases. The CDR3 covers 14 residues. The CDR3 protein is CASSVNRGSAEAFF. For the CDR3, the DNA is TGTGCCAGCAGCGTTAACAGGGGAAGCGCTGAAGCTTTCTTT.

The chain links TRBV10-3 to TRBJ2-3; 8 positions agree with TRBD1. This CDR3 is 15 amino acids long. V was pared by 1 base and J by 1 base, with 1 base of the junction left unmatched. CDR1 is ENHRY, CDR2 SYGVKD, per germline. In DNA, the CDR3 is TGTGCCATCAGTGAGTTGACAGGGGGCACAGATACGCAGTATTTT. It is translated as CAISELTGGTDTQYF.

The chain links TRBV30 to TRBJ2-7, with D maybe TRBD2 (6 bases). CDR1 is GTSNPN and CDR2 is SVGIG in the germline V gene (reference sequence). Trimming took 0 bases from V and 0 from J, leaving 18 bases between them. This CDR3 contains 17 residues. This CDR3 is CAWSVFWGGDISYEQYF. CDR3 bases: TGTGCCTGGAGTGTTTTTTGGGGCGGGGATATCTCCTACGAGCAGTACTTC.

This chain links TRBV6-1 with TRBJ1-6; TRBD1 matches at 8 bases. V was pared by 3 bases and J by 6 bases, with 7 bases of the junction left unmatched. This CDR3 is 16 amino acids long. Germline CDR1 MNHNS, CDR2 SASEGT. CDR3: CASSDRGQEINSPLHF. The CDR3 coding sequence is TGTGCCAGCAGTGACCGGGGACAGGAGATTAATTCACCCCTCCACTTT.

The gene calls are TRBV25-1 and TRBJ2-4; possible D gene TRBD2, 6 bases. The length of the CDR3 is 15 residues. With 6 bases removed from V and 5 bases from J, the gap between germline ends came to 17 bases. The V gene's germline CDR1 is MGHDK and CDR2 SYGVNS. CDR3 residues: CASSSLGTRENIQYF. CDR3 DNA sequence: TGTGCCAGCAGCAGTTTAGGGACTCGGGAAAACATTCAGTACTTC.

In its sample, this clone is medium-sized. The V and J genes are TRBV5-1 and TRBJ2-1; tentatively, D is TRBD2 (6 bases). The V gene's germline CDR1 is SGHRS and CDR2 YFSETQ. Trimming shortened V by 0 bases and J by 9 bases, and 16 bases separated the two germline ends. The CDR3 extends over 15 amino acids. The CDR3 sequence is CASSLDGWGTGEQFF. The CDR3 coding sequence is TGCGCCAGCAGCTTGGATGGGTGGGGGACTGGTGAGCAGTTCTTC.

This chain connects TRBV19 to TRBJ1-2, with TRBD1 matching 7 bases. Germline values: CDR1 LNHDA, CDR2 SQIVND (reference sequence). CDR3 length equals 18 residues. The V gene end was trimmed by 7 bases and the J gene end by 3 bases; junction bases not matched to a gene: 20. The DNA for the CDR3 is TGTGCCAGTAAGGGGGAGCCAAGGGGGCCGAAATCGGACTATGGCTACACCTTC. Its protein product is CASKGEPRGPKSDYGYTF.

The V call is TRBV5-1, the J call TRBJ1-1; no clear D. The CDR3 has 16 residues. The germline V gene encodes CDR1 SGHRS and CDR2 YFSETQ. The V end was cut by 5 bases, the J end by 0 bases, with 17 bases between. The CDR3 nucleotides are TGCGCCAGCAGTTACGGCACAGAGTACATGAACACTGAAGCTTTCTTT. This codes for CASSYGTEYMNTEAFF.

This sequence joins TRBV5-1 and TRBJ2-2; 10 bases are shared with TRBD1. J gave up 5 bases and V 4 bases, and 5 bases lay outside the gene matches. Germline assignment: CDR1 SGHRS and CDR2 YFSETQ. The CDR3 extends over 15 amino acids. CDR3 in amino acids: CASSPGQGETGELFF. The CDR3 DNA reads TGCGCCAGCAGCCCCGGACAGGGGGAGACCGGGGAGCTGTTTTTT.

V and J are TRBV27 and TRBJ2-7; TRBD2 agrees at 12 bases. Germline V gene lookup returns CDR1 MNHEY and CDR2 SMNVEV (reference sequence). CDR3 length: 17 residues. Germline trimming cut 5 bases from V and 2 bases from J; bases unmatched to any gene: 10. The CDR3 protein is CASSPLTSGGSTYEQYF. Written as DNA, the CDR3 is TGTGCCAGCAGTCCCCTGACTAGCGGGGGTTCGACCTACGAGCAGTACTTC.

This sequence joins TRBV5-1 and TRBJ1-1; D unclear. From germline, CDR1 is SGHRS and CDR2 YFSETQ. The ends were cut back, 3 bases at V and 5 bases at J, with 8 bases in the middle. The CDR3 consists of 12 residues. CDR3 DNA: TGCGCCAGCAGCTCAGCGGGTACTGAAGCTTTCTTT. Translating it yields CASSSAGTEAFF.

This chain uses TRBV4-1 with TRBJ2-7; no clear D. Per germline, CDR1 MGHRA and CDR2 YSYEKL. The V gene lost 3 bases and the J gene lost 0 bases, with 15 bases spanning the gap. The CDR3 consists of 16 residues. CDR3 in DNA: TGCGCCAGCAGCCATCTTTGGACGCTGAGCTCCTACGAGCAGTACTTC. Translation gives CASSHLWTLSSYEQYF.

The gene calls are TRBV19 and TRBJ1-1, with 7 bases aligning to TRBD1. V was pared by 4 bases and J by 5 bases, with 7 bases of the junction left unmatched. Germline V gene sequence: CDR1 LNHDA, CDR2 SQIVND (reference sequence). The CDR3 runs to 14 residues. The CDR3 spells CASSNRGGGTEAFF. The CDR3, as DNA: TGTGCCAGTAGTAACAGGGGTGGGGGAACTGAAGCTTTCTTT.

The V gene is TRBV6-5, the J gene TRBJ2-5; the match to TRBD1 covers 10 bases. The CDR3 has 15 residues. CDR1 MNHEY and CDR2 SVGAGI come from the germline V gene. V lost 6 bases, J lost 3 bases, and 7 bases stayed unmatched. The CDR3 nucleotides are TGTGCCAGCAGCCCGGGGACAGGGGCAGAAGAGACCCAGTACTTC. This encodes CASSPGTGAEETQYF.

The rearrangement joins TRBV7-9 to TRBJ2-1, with D possibly matching TRBD2 (6 bases). The germline V gene has CDR1 SEHNR and CDR2 FQNEAQ (reference sequence). The germline V and J ends were trimmed by 5 bases and 3 bases, with 14 bases remaining between them. CDR3 length: 15 residues. CDR3 in amino acids: CASSAVTGDYNEQFF. The CDR3 region has the DNA TGTGCCAGCAGCGCCGTAACGGGGGACTACAATGAGCAGTTCTTC.

As DNA, the CDR3 is TGCGCCAGCAGCTTGTATCCCGGGACAGAGAGCACAGATACGCAGTATTTT. Protein: CASSLYPGTESTDTQYF. The chain uses TRBV5-1 and TRBJ2-3, with TRBD1 matching over 7 bases. CDR1 is SGHRS and CDR2 is YFSETQ in the germline V gene. CDR3 length: 17 amino acids. Unmatched junction bases numbered 8, after V lost 1 base and J lost 0 bases.

The chain links TRBV23-1 to TRBJ1-4; no clear D gene. TRBV23-1 is an open reading frame whose function is uncertain. This CDR3 has 15 residues. V was pared by 3 bases and J by 4 bases, with 12 bases between. The CDR3 sequence: CASSHRAAINEKLFF. The CDR3 nucleotides are TGCGCCAGCAGTCACCGGGCAGCTATTAATGAAAAACTGTTTTTT.

The rearrangement links TRBV4-1 to TRBJ2-1; 9 bases match TRBD2. V was pared by 1 base and J by 3 bases, with 1 base of the junction left unmatched. There are 15 residues in the CDR3. From germline, CDR1 is MGHRA and CDR2 YSYEKL. CDR3 amino acids: CASSQVAGDYNEQFF. The DNA of the CDR3 is TGCGCCAGCAGCCAAGTAGCGGGGGACTACAATGAGCAGTTCTTC.